This T cell receptor (beta chain) was profiled in a study of shared T cell receptors in the human thymus. Assay: immunoSEQ multiplex PCR; the TCRdb copy retains only in-frame clones and omits some. The sample carries 700,000 or so clones, roughly 88% recorded once. V was shortened by 0 bases and J by 3 bases, with 15 bases between the two germline ends. There are 17 residues in the CDR3. A further study also used this sample, focusing on human thymus T cells. Turning to that study: Samples came from healthy Finnish infants during open corrective cardiac surgery. Obtained as resections during corrective heart surgery, the thymus tissue was then studied. Thymic and blood repertoires seemed to favor certain V and J genes. Related research has reported that thymic repertoires overlap highly among unrelated individuals.

This clonotype originated in a girl under three years old with a congenital heart defect. The chain recombines TRBV23-1 with TRBJ1-5; D possibly corresponds to TRBD1 (5 bases). Being an ORF, TRBV23-1 has a function that is uncertain. Material: thymocytes. CDR3 nucleotide sequence: TGCGCCAGCAGTCAATCCCCCCCCACAGGTTCCAATCAGCCCCAGCATTTT. This translates into CASSQSPPTGSNQPQHF.